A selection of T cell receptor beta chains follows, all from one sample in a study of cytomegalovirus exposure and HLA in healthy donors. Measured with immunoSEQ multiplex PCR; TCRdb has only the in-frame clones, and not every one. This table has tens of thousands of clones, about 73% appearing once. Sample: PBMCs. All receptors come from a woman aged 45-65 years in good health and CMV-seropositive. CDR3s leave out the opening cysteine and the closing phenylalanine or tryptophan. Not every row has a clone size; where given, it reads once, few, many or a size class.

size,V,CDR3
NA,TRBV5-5,ASSPLDVSSGNTIY
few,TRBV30,AWSGDRIYNEQF
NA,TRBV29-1,SVRTPYEQY
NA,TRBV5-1,ASSLDRVGEKLF
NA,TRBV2,VSTLNSGANVLT
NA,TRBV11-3,ASSLGAGEMNTEAF
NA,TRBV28,ASSSSRSHSPLH
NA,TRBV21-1,ASSKGLAGKTYEQY
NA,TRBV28,ASSLRGLRNSGYEQY
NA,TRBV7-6,ASSLGTQPGQGNEKLF
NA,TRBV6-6,ASSYSQGISGNTIY
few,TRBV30,AWITGGRTDTQY
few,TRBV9,ASSVGLARTYEQY
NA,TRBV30,AWGGQGASNQPQH
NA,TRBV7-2,ASSFDPGFSAEQF
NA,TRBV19,ASSALFPGFEAF
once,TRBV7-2,ASSLVPQWQF
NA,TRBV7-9,SSTAPVTREQY
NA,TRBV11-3,ASSLYWTGSNTEAF
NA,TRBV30,AWGGTNEKLF
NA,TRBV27,ASSYRGRSTEAF
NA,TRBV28,ASSNLQGGGTEAF
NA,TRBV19,ASRVDSTEAF
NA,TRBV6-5,ASSSRGSWGYT
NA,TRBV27,ASSFLQGEAF
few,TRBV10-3,AISPNPDSSYEQY
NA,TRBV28,ASTTAPGGYT
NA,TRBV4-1,ASSRGQGTDTQY
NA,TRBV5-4,ASRGTSGGPQETQY
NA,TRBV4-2,ASSQGPTGANTEAF
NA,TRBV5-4,ASSPRGSGRPYNEQF
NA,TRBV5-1,ASSLASSGGSYEQY
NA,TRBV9,ASSVDALTYEQY
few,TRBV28,ASRATGERQPQH
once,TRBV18,ASSPQLETSGRETQY
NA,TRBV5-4,ASSSGHGETQY
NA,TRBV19,ASSPRDRPYEQY
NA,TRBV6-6,ASSYGGNTGELF
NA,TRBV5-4,ASSSGQESGNTIY
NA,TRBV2,ASSGYRSRSYNEQF
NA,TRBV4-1,ASSPRTSGRVYNEQF
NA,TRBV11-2,ASSLWGDNSPLH